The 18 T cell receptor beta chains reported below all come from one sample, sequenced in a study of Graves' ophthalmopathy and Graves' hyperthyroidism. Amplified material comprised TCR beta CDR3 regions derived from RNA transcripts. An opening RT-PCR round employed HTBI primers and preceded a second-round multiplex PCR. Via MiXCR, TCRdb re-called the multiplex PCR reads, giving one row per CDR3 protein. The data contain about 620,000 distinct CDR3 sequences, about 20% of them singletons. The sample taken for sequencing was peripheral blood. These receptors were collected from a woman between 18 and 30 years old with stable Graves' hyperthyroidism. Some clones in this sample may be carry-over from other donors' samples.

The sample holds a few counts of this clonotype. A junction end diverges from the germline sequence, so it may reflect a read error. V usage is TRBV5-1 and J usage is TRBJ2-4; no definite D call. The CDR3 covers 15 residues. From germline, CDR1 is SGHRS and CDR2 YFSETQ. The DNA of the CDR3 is TGCGCCAGCAGCTTGTTGTCCGGGCTGGAAAACATTAAGTACTTC. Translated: CASSLLSGLENIKYF.

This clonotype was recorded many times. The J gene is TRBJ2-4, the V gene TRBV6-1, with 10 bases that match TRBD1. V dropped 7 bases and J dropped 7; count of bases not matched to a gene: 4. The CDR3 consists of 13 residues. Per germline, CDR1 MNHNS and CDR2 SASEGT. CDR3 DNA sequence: TGTGCCAGCACCGCGACAGGGGGCAACATTCAGTACTTC. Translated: CASTATGGNIQYF.

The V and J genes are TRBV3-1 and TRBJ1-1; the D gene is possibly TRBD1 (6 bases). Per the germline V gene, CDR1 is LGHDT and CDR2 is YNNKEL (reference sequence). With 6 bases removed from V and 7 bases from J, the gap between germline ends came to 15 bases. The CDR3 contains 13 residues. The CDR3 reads CASRGARLGEAFF. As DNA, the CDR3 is TGTGCCAGCAGGGGGGCCAGGCTGGGTGAAGCTTTCTTT.

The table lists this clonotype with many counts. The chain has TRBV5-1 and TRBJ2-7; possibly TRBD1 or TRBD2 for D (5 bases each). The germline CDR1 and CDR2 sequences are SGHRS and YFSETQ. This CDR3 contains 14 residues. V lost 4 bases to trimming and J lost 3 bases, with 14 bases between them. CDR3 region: CASSVNRDRYEQYF. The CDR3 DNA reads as TGCGCCAGCAGCGTCAACCGGGACCGCTACGAGCAGTACTTC.

CDR3 sequence reads: CASSFGSRGGETQYF. The CDR3 DNA is TGTGCCAGCAGTTTCGGGTCTCGGGGAGGTGAGACCCAGTACTTC. The chain uses TRBV12-3 or TRBV12-4 and TRBJ2-5; TRBD2 is a possible D gene (6 bases). Trimming removed 3 bases at V and 5 bases at J, with 16 bases between. The CDR3 runs to 15 residues.

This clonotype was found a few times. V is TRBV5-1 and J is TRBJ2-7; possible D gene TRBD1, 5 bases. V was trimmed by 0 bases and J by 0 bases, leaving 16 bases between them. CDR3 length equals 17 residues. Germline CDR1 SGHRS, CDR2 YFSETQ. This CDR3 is CASSLAPQGPSSYEQYF. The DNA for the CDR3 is TGCGCCAGCAGCTTGGCCCCCCAGGGTCCCAGCTCCTACGAGCAGTACTTC. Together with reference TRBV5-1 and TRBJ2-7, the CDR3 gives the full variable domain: KAGVTQTPRYLIKTRGQQVTLSCSPISGHRSVSWYQQTPGQGLQFLFEYFSETQRNKGNFPGRFSGRQFSNSRSEMNVSTLELGDSALYLCASSLAPQGPSSYEQYFGPGTRLTVT.

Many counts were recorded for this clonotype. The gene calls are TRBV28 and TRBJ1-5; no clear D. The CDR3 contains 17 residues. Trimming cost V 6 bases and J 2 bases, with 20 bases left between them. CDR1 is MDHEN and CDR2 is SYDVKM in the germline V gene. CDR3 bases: TGTGCCAGCAGCTCGACCGGGATCCTCTCAGGCAATCAGCCCCAGCATTTT. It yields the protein CASSSTGILSGNQPQHF.

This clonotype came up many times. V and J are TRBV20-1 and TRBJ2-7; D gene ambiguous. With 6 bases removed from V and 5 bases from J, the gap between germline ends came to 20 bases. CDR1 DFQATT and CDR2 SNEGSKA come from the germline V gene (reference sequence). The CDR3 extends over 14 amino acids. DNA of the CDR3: TGCAGTGCCCCGCGGTGGCAGGCTTCCCACGAGCAGTACTTC. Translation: CSAPRWQASHEQYF.

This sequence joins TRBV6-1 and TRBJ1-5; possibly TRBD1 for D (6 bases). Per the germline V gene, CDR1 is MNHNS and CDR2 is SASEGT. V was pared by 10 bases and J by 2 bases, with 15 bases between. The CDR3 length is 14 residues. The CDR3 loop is CATTRDNGNQPQHF. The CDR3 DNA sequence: TGTGCCACCACCCGGGACAACGGCAATCAGCCCCAGCATTTT.

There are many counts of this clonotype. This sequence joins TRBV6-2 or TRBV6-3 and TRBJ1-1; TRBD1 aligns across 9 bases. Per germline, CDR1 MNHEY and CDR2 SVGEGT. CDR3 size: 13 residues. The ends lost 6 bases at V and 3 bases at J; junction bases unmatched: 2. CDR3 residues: CASRDRGDTEAFF. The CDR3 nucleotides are TGTGCCAGCAGAGACAGGGGGGACACTGAAGCTTTCTTT.

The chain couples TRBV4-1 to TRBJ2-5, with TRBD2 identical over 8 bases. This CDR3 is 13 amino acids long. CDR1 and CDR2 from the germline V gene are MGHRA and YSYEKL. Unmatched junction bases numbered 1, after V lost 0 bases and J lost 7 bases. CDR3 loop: CASSQETSGTQYF. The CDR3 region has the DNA TGCGCCAGCAGCCAAGAAACTAGCGGGACCCAGTACTTC.

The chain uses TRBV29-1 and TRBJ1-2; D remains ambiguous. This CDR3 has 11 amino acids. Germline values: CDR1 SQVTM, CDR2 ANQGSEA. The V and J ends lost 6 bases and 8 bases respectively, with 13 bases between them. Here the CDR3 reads CSVQKGEGYTF. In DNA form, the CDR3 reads TGCAGCGTCCAAAAGGGAGAAGGCTACACCTTC.

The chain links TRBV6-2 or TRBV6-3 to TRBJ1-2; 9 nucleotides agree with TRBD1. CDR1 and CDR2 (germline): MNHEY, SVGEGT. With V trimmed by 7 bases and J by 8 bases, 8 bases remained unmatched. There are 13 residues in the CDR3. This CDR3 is CASNPQGATGYTF. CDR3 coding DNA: TGTGCCAGCAATCCACAGGGGGCTACGGGCTACACCTTC.

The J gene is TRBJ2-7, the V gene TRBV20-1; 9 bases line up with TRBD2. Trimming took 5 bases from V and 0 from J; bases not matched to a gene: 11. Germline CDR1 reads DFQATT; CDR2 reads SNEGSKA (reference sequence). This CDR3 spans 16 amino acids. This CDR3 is CSAGPGTSGFSYEQYF. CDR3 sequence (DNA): TGCAGTGCTGGACCCGGCACTAGCGGGTTCTCCTACGAGCAGTACTTC.

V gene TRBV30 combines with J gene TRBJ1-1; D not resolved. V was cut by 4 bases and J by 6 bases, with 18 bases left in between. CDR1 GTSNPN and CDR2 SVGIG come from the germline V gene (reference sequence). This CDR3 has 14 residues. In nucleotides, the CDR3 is TGTGCCTGGAAGCTACTCCCTGTTTGGTCTGAAGCTTTCTTT. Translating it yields CAWKLLPVWSEAFF.

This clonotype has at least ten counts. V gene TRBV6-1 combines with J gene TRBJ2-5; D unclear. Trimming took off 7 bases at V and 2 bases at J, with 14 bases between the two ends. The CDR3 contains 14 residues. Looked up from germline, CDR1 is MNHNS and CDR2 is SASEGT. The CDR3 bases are TGTGCCAGCACCGCTAGGCAGTTTCAAGAGACCCAGTACTTC. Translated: CASTARQFQETQYF.

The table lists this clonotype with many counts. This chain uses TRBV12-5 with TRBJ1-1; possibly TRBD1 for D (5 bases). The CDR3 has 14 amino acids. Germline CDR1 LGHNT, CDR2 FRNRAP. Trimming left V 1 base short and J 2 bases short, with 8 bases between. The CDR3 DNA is TGTGCTAGTGGTTTGGACCAGGGTAACACTGAAGCTTTCTTT. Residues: CASGLDQGNTEAFF.

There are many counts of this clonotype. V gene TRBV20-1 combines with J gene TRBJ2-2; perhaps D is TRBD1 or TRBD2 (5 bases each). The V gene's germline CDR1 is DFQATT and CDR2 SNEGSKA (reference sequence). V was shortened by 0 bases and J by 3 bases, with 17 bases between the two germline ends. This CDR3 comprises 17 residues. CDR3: CSARDLGAALDTGELFF. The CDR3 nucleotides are TGCAGTGCTAGAGATCTCGGGGCGGCCCTGGACACCGGGGAGCTGTTTTTT.